The sequence of this TCR beta chain was determined in a study of cytomegalovirus exposure and HLA in healthy donors. Study outcomes and limitations: Later analysis suggested most CMV-associated TCR beta chains were HLA-restricted. As confirmed in vitro, a few CMV-associated chains were specific for CMV antigens. Researchers reported in a later analysis that a missense DCLRE1C variant was tied to TCR beta V- and J-gene trimming. As a later analysis showed, several of the most significant clusters appeared to be linked to common viral pathogens.

This clone was counted between two and nine times. Its cognate antigen is unknown. The CDR3 covers 15 residues. Unmatched junction bases numbered 10, after V lost 5 bases and J lost 7 bases. Germline loops: CDR1 LNHDA, CDR2 SQIVND (reference sequence). Primers included in the PCR were 60 Vbeta and 13 Jbeta primers. This table comes from immunoSEQ multiplex PCR, and its TCRdb copy is limited to in-frame clones, with some not included. Here the sample spans about 120,000 clones, 65% to 85% being singletons. Sequenced sample: PBMCs. This chain uses TRBV19 with TRBJ1-5, with 8 bases aligning to TRBD1. The TCR sequence derives from a woman in her 40s in good health and CMV-seropositive. As DNA, the CDR3 is TGTGCCAGTAGTTTCGACAGGGGATTACGGCAGCCCCAGCATTTT. Residues: CASSFDRGLRQPQHF.